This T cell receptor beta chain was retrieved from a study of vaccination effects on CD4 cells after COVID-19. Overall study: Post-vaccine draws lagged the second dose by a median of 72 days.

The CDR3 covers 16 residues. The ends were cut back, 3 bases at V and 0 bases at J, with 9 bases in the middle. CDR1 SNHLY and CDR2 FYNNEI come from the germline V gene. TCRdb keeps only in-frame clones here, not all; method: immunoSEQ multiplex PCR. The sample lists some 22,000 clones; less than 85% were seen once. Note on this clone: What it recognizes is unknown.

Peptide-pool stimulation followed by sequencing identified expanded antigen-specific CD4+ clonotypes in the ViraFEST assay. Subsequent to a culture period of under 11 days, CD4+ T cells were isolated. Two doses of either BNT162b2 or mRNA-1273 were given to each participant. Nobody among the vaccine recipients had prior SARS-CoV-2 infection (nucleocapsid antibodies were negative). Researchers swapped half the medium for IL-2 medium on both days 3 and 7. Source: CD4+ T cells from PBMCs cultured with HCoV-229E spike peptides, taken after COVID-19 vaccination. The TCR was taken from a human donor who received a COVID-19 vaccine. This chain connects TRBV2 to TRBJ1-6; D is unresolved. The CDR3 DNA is TGTGCCAGCAGTGAGTGGTTGAGCTCCTATAATTCACCCCTCCACTTT. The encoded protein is CASSEWLSSYNSPLHF.